The rows below give T cell receptor beta chains drawn from one sample of a study of vaccination and CD4 T cells after COVID-19. TCRdb re-called the PCR reads with MiXCR, one entry per CDR3 protein. The table records about 20,000 distinct CDR3 sequences, about two fifths of them present only once. No antigen has been identified for these receptors. The specimen comprised CD4+ T cells from blood, cultured in vitro, sampled after SARS-CoV-2 vaccination. The receptors here all came from a human donor who had recovered from COVID-19. CDR3s include the opening cysteine and the closing phenylalanine or tryptophan. A D gene is named only where the DNA matches it firmly. A clone size is listed for some rows: how often the clone was seen (once, few, many), or a class if it is expanded.

J gene | V gene | clone size | D gene | CDR3 DNA | CDR3 protein
TRBJ1-2 | TRBV14 | - | - | TGTGCCAGCAGCTTTGACAGGACCAACCCGGGCTACACCTTC | CASSFDRTNPGYTF
TRBJ1-1 | TRBV6-5 | few | - | TGTGCCAGCAGTTCCCACCGTGGCAGCCTCTACACTGAAGCTTTCTTT | CASSSHRGSLYTEAFF
TRBJ2-1 | TRBV20-1 | - | TRBD2 | TGCAGTGCAGAGGAGCTAGCGGGAGGGTACAATGAGCAGTTCTTC | CSAEELAGGYNEQFF
TRBJ2-1 | TRBV7-3 | - | - | TGTGCCAGCAGCTTAATGCAGGGACCCTACAATGAGCAGTTCTTC | CASSLMQGPYNEQFF
TRBJ1-5 | TRBV6-1 | few | TRBD1 | TGTGCCAGTTCAGACAGGGGAAAGCAGCCCCAGCATTTT | CASSDRGKQPQHF
TRBJ2-5 | TRBV6-1 | - | - | TGTGCCAGCGACTTTCAGGGTGGAGAGACCCAGTACTTC | CASDFQGGETQYF
TRBJ1-2 | TRBV6-5 | - | TRBD1 | TGTGCCAGCAGTTACTCGGGACAGGGCACGGATTTAGGCGGCTACACCTTC | CASSYSGQGTDLGGYTF
TRBJ2-3 | TRBV24-1 | few | TRBD1 | TGTGCCACCGAACCAAACACAGGGGAAGGGACAGATACGCAGTATTTT | CATEPNTGEGTDTQYF
TRBJ2-2 | TRBV2 | few | TRBD2 | TGTGCCAGCAGTAGGGAGCGGGGGATTATCGGGGAGCTGTTTTTT | CASSRERGIIGELFF
TRBJ2-5 | TRBV27 | - | TRBD1 | TGTGCCAGCAGTACAGGGGGTAGAAAGACCCAGTACTTC | CASSTGGRKTQYF
TRBJ1-1 | TRBV27 | - | TRBD1 | TGTGCCAGCAGGAACATTGTGGGGACAGGGGAAGACACTGAAGCTTTCTTT | CASRNIVGTGEDTEAFF
TRBJ1-2 | TRBV5-4 | - | - | TGTGCCAGCAGCCTTGGGGGGGGAGGCGGCTACACCTTC | CASSLGGGGGYTF
TRBJ1-2 | TRBV20-1 | few | - | TGCAGTGCTAGAGGTTCATCCTATGGCTACACCTTC | CSARGSSYGYTF
TRBJ1-5 | TRBV20-1 | - | - | TGCAGTGCCAATCCCGAGGGAAGGCAGGGTCAGCCCCAGCATTTT | CSANPEGRQGQPQHF
TRBJ2-7 | TRBV20-1 | medium-sized | - | TGCAGTGCTAGCGGGCCAAAACTCACCTACGAGCAGTACTTC | CSASGPKLTYEQYF
TRBJ1-5 | TRBV2 | few | - | TGTGCCAGCACCTCCGGGACCACCGGCAATCAGCCCCAGCATTTT | CASTSGTTGNQPQHF
TRBJ1-5 | TRBV20-1 | - | TRBD1 | TGCAGTGCTAGGGCGGCCGGGACAGGGCTCAAGAGCAATCAGCCCCAGCATTTT | CSARAAGTGLKSNQPQHF
TRBJ1-2 | TRBV7-2 | few | - | TGTGCCAGCAGCTCCCAGGACCGAGGGGAATGGGGCTACACCTTC | CASSSQDRGEWGYTF
TRBJ1-1 | TRBV7-2 | few | - | TGTGCCAGCAGCTCCTCAGACAAGAACACTGAAGCTTTCTTT | CASSSSDKNTEAFF
TRBJ2-4 | TRBV25-1 | - | TRBD2 | TGTGCCAGCAGTGGAACGGGGGGGGACATTCAGTACTTC | CASSGTGGDIQYF
TRBJ2-2 | TRBV19 | few | TRBD1 | TGTGCCAGTAGGACCGGGACAGGGAGCACCGGGGAGCTGTTTTTT | CASRTGTGSTGELFF
TRBJ1-1 | TRBV7-2 | - | - | TGTGCCAGCAGCCAGGGGAACGCTGAAGCTTTCTTT | CASSQGNAEAFF
TRBJ2-7 | TRBV6-5 | few | TRBD2 | TGTGCCAGCAGTTTAGCGGGAGGGCGTCGCGAGCAGTACTTC | CASSLAGGRREQYF
TRBJ1-1 | TRBV6-1 | - | - | TGTGCCAGCAGACCCGGACAAACTGAAGCTTTCTTT | CASRPGQTEAFF
TRBJ2-5 | TRBV7-7 | few | TRBD2 | TGTGCCAGCAGCCCTAGCGGGGGGCAAGGCGGAGAGACCCAGTACTTC | CASSPSGGQGGETQYF
TRBJ1-1 | TRBV11-1 | - | - | TGTGCCAGCAGCCCGACCGGAAGGCAGTCGAACACTGAAGCTTTCTTT | CASSPTGRQSNTEAFF
TRBJ2-3 | TRBV5-8 | - | - | TGTGCCAGCAGCTTGGGACCTCCCCGAAGGACAGATACGCAGTATTTT | CASSLGPPRRTDTQYF
TRBJ2-1 | TRBV20-1 | - | TRBD2 | TGCAGTGCTTTGACTAGCCTTCCTAAGGGTGAGCAGTTCTTC | CSALTSLPKGEQFF
TRBJ1-1 | TRBV7-2 | - | TRBD1 | TGTGCCAGCAGGGACAGGGCGGTAACTGAAGCTTTCTTT | CASRDRAVTEAFF
TRBJ2-7 | TRBV9 | few | - | TGTGCCAGCAGCGTTGCGGTGGGAAGCTCCTACGAGCAGTACTTC | CASSVAVGSSYEQYF
TRBJ1-1 | TRBV7-3 | few | - | TGTGCCAGCAGCCTTAGGACTGACACTGAAGCTTTCTTT | CASSLRTDTEAFF